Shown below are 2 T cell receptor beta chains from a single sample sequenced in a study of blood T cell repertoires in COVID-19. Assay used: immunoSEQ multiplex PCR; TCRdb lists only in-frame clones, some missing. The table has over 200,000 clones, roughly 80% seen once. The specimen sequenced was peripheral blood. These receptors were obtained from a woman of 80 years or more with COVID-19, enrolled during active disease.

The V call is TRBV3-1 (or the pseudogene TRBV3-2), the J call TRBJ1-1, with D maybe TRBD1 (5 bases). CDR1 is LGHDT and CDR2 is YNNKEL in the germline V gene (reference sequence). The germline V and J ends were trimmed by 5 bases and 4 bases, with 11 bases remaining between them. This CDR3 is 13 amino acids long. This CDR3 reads CASSVVDSTEAFF. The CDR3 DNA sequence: TGTGCCAGCAGCGTAGTTGACAGCACTGAAGCTTTCTTT.

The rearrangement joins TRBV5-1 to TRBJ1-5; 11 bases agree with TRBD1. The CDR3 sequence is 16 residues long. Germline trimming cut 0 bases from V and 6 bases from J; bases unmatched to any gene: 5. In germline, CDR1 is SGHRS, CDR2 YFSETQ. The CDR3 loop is CASSLGGQGVGQPQHF. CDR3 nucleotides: TGCGCCAGCAGCTTGGGGGGACAGGGGGTTGGTCAGCCCCAGCATTTT.